This T cell receptor (beta chain) was sequenced in a study of cytomegalovirus exposure and HLA in healthy donors. The PCR used 60 Vbeta and 13 Jbeta primers. The data were produced by immunoSEQ multiplex PCR, yet TCRdb's version contains in-frame clones alone and is incomplete. The sample table includes 100,000 to 150,000 clones. General study points: CMV serostatus stood as the only immune exposure information on hand. Highest at DRB1 and lowest at HLA-C, TCR association rates differed among HLA loci in a later analysis. The authors confirmed in vitro that a few CMV-associated chains were specific for CMV antigens.

Note on this clone: Its antigen is still unknown.

The source material was PBMCs. This receptor was identified in a man between 18 and 29 years old in good health and CMV-seronegative.

CDR3: CASSLGANSNQPQHF. CDR3 DNA sequence: TGTGCCAGCAGTTTAGGGGCGAATAGCAATCAGCCCCAGCATTTT. The chain is built from TRBV27 and TRBJ1-5; TRBD1 might be the D (5 bases). V lost 2 bases and J lost 0, with 8 bases in between. The germline V gene has CDR1 MNHEY and CDR2 SMNVEV (reference sequence). This CDR3 has 15 residues.